This T cell receptor beta chain was found in a study of T cells expressing NK-cell markers. Study-wide context: The authors derived TCR beta repertoires from sorted CD3+CD56+NKG2C+, CD3+CD56+NKG2C- and CD3+CD56-NKG2C+ T cells. Regarding the study as a whole: Dominant NKG2C+ clonotypes accounted for about 1.0-8% of CD8+ T cells in about six donors. For a few donors, these clonotypes were likewise the leading ones in the CD3+CD56-NKG2C+ fraction.

In the case of this clonotype: Its antigen is not identified.

For TCR beta, cDNA was produced by 5'RACE template switching with UMIs. TCRdb reanalyzed the 5' RACE reads and collapses them to one entry per CDR3 protein, without DNA. This sample's table has a few hundred thousand distinct CDR3 sequences. CDR3 size: 12 residues. Germline assignment: CDR1 SQVTM and CDR2 ANQGSEA. The rearrangement joins TRBV29-1 to TRBJ2-7. The specimen was blood T cells: a sorted CD56 or NKG2C T cell subset, CD4+ or CD8+ T cells, or bulk PBMC T cells (not recorded which). The receptor's source is a man aged 18 to 30 in good health. CDR3 residues: CSVVVGSHEQYF.